These T cell receptor beta chains were read from a single sample in a study of Ad26.COV2.S vaccination and SARS-CoV-2 variants. The assay was immunoSEQ multiplex PCR, and TCRdb's table has in-frame clones only and misses some. Seen here are about 400,000 clones, 92% observed once, and the top ten hold over 1.5%. The sequences come from peripheral blood, collected in a trial of Ad26.COV2.S vaccine versus placebo. These receptors came from a person between 18 and 60 years old who received the Ad26.COV2.S COVID-19 vaccine or a placebo. Both conserved end residues are trimmed from each CDR3.

v_call cdr3_aa
TRBV29-1 SVERRGLATGELF
TRBV6-5 ASSYSIRVSTEAF
TRBV2 ASSEEAGYGYT
TRBV19 ASSGDQYGNTIY
TRBV9 ASSVRPGNYGYT
TRBV11-2 ASSLRWQGQNTEAF
TRBV6-5 ASRGQGAANEKLF
TRBV6-4 ASPNSARCYEQY
TRBV2 ASATGRLEQF
TRBV5-4 ASSSAMTGTDGYT
TRBV29-1 SARGGGTYEQY
TRBV24-1 ATSDTGQNYGYT
TRBV7-9 ASSFSGGNTGELF
TRBV19 ASTLGLNTEAF
TRBV28 ASRDRRNTEAF
TRBV27 ASSGQGGYQPQH